This TCR beta chain is drawn from a study of spatial heterogeneity in lung cancer. Overall study: There were consistently more beta-chain sequences detected than alpha-chain sequences.

The CDR3 contains 13 residues. V gave up 1 base and J gave up 3 bases, with 6 bases separating them. The V gene's germline CDR1 is MNHEY and CDR2 SVGAGI. Each molecule of TCR cDNA was tagged with one unique molecular identifier. TCRdb re-analysed the 5' RACE reads in MiXCR, keeping a single row per CDR3 protein. The sample shows 4,500 to 6,500 distinct CDR3 sequences, 5% to 7.5% of them seen only once. General observations from the study: Expanded intratumoral alpha and beta TCR counts tracked tumor mutation counts.

Time point: sample taken at primary tumor resection. Donors were roughly 72 untreated early-stage non-small cell lung cancer patients. No cells were sorted before sequencing. The whole RNA sequenced was extracted from tumor, nontumor lung or frozen PBMC. This clonotype is large within its sample. The antigen is undetermined. This beta chain is a stray read from a library made for alpha chains; its abundance is not meaningful. This TCR was recovered from a female donor with early-stage non-small cell lung cancer. The sample in question was lung tumor tissue, obtained at surgery. The chain carries TRBV6-5 and TRBJ1-1; D call uncertain. CDR3 sequence: CASSYFGDTEAFF. The CDR3 DNA follows: TGTGCCAGCAGTTACTTCGGGGACACTGAAGCTTTCTTT.